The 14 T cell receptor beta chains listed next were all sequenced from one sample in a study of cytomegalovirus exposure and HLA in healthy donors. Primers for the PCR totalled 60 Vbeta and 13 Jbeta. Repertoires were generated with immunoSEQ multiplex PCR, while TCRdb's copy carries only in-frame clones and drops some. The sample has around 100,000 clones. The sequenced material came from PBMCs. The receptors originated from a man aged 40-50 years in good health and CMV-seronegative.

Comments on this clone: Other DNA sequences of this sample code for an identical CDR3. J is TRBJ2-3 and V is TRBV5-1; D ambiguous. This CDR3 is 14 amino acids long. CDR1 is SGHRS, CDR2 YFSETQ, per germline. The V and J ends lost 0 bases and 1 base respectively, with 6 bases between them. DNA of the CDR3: TGCGCCAGCAGCTTGGAAGGAGGCACAGATACGCAGTATTTT. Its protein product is CASSLEGGTDTQYF.

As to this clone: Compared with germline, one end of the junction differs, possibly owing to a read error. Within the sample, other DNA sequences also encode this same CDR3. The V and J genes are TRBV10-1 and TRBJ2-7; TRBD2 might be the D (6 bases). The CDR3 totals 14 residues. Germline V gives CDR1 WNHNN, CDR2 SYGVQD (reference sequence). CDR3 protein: CASSASGRANEQYF. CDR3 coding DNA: TGCGCCAGCAGTGCCTCCGGGAGAGCGAACGAACAGTACTTC.

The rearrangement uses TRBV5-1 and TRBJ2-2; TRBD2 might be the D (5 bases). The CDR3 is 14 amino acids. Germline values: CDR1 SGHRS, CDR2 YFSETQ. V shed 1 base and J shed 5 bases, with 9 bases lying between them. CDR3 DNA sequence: TGCGCCAGCAGCTTGACGGGGAATACCGGGGAGCTGTTTTTT. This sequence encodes CASSLTGNTGELFF.

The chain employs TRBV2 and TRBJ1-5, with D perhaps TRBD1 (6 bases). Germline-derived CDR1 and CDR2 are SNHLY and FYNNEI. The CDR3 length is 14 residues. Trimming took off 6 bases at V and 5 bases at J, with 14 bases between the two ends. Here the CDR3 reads CASSRDTEDQPQHF. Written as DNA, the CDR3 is TGTGCCAGCAGCCGGGACACGGAGGATCAGCCCCAGCATTTT.

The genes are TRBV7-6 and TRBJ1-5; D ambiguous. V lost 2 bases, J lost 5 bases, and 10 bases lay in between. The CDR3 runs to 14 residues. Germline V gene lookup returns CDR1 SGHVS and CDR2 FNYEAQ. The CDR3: CASSLSTGDQPQHF. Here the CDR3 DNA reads TGTGCCAGCAGCTTATCCACCGGGGATCAGCCCCAGCATTTT.

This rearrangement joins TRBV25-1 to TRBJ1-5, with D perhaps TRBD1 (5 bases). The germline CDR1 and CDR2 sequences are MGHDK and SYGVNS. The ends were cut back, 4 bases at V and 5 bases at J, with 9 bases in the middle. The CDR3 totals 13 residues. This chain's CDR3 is CASSVDSYQPQHF. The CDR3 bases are TGTGCCAGCAGTGTCGACAGCTATCAGCCCCAGCATTTT.

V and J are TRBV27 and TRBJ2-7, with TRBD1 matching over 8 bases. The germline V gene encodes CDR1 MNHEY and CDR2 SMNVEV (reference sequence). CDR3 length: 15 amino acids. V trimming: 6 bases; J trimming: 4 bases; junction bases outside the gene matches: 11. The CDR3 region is CASRGVQGASYEQYF. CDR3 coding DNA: TGTGCCAGCAGGGGGGTTCAGGGGGCGAGTTACGAGCAGTACTTC.

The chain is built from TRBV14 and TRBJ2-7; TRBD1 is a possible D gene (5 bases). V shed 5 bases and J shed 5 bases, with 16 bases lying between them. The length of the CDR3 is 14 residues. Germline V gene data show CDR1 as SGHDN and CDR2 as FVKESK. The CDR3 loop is CASSGWTIRNEQYF. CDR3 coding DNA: TGTGCCAGCAGCGGGTGGACAATCAGGAACGAGCAGTACTTC.

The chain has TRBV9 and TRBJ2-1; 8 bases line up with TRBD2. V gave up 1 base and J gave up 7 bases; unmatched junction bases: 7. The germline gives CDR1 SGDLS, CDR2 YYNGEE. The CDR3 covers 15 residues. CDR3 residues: CASSVRGGQANEQFF. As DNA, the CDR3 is TGTGCCAGCAGCGTACGGGGGGGCCAAGCGAATGAGCAGTTCTTC. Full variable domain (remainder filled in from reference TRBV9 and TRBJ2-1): DSGVTQTPKHLITATGQRVTLRCSPRSGDLSVYWYQQSLDQGLQFLIQYYNGEERAKGNILERFSAQQFPDLHSELNLSSLELGDSALYFCASSVRGGQANEQFFGPGTRLTVL.

The CDR3 DNA is TGCAGCGTCCCCGGGGGGTCAGAAGCTTTCTTT. Translating it yields CSVPGGSEAFF. The chain couples TRBV29-1 to TRBJ1-1; weak D call: TRBD1 (5 bases). The germline V gene has CDR1 SQVTM and CDR2 ANQGSEA. The CDR3 totals 11 residues. Trimming removed 6 bases at V and 8 bases at J, with 13 bases between. The complete variable domain, with remaining parts taken from reference TRBV29-1 and TRBJ1-1, reads SAVISQKPSRDICQRGTSLTIQCQVDSQVTMMFWYRQQPGQSLTLIATANQGSEATYESGFVIDKFPISRPNLTFSTLTVSNMSPEDSSIYLCSVPGGSEAFFGQGTRLTVV.

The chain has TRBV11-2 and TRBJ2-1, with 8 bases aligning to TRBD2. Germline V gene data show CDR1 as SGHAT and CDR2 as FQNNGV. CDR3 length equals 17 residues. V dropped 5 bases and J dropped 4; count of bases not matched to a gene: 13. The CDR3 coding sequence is TGTGCCAGCAGCACCTCTAGCGGGTCCTCGTTATACAATGAGCAGTTCTTC. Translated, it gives CASSTSSGSSLYNEQFF.

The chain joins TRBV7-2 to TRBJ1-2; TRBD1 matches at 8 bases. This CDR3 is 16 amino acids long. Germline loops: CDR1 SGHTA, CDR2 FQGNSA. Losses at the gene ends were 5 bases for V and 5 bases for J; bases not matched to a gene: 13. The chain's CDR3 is CASSPTGGDLRYGYTF. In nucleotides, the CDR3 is TGTGCCAGCAGCCCAACAGGGGGGGATTTACGGTATGGCTACACCTTC.

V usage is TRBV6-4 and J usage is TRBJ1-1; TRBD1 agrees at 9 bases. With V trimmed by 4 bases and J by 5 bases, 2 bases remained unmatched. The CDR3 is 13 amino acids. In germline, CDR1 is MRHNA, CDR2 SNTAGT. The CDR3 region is CASSVDRGTEAFF. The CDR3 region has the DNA TGTGCCAGCAGTGTCGACAGGGGGACTGAAGCTTTCTTT.

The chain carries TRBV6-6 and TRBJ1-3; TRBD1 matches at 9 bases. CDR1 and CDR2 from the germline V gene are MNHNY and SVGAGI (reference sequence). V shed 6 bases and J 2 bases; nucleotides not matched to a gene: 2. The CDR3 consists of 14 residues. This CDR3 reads CASRWTGAGNTIYF. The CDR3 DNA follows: TGTGCCAGCAGATGGACAGGGGCTGGAAACACCATATATTTT.